Listed below are T cell receptor beta chains from one sample, sequenced in a study of shared clonotypes between healthy human individuals. Generated by immunoSEQ multiplex PCR, the TCRdb table keeps only in-frame clones and is missing some. The sample comprises over a million clones, 95% to 99% of which are singletons, and approximately 0.45% rests with the top ten. Input material: naive CD4+ T cells sorted from blood. The receptors here all came from a man in his thirties or forties in good health. Each CDR3 is given with its conserved first and last residue. Each record gives: clone size, J gene, V gene, CDR3 length, CDR3 protein. The size entry is marked missing in some rows and otherwise reads once, few, many or a size class.

abundance: NA; j_gene: TRBJ2-1; v_gene: TRBV18; len: 18; CDR3aa: CASSPTFTGQGIDNEQFF
abundance: NA; j_gene: TRBJ1-2; v_gene: TRBV28; len: 13; CDR3aa: CASSLLGNYGYTF
abundance: NA; j_gene: TRBJ2-5; v_gene: TRBV7-6; len: 11; CDR3aa: CASSVQETQYF
abundance: NA; j_gene: TRBJ2-7; v_gene: TRBV6-1; len: 15; CDR3aa: CASSATSGETYEQYF
abundance: NA; j_gene: TRBJ2-5; v_gene: TRBV2; len: 13; CDR3aa: CASSGRVRETQYF
abundance: NA; j_gene: TRBJ2-1; v_gene: TRBV9; len: 17; CDR3aa: CASSVASGRKAHNEQFF
abundance: NA; j_gene: TRBJ2-2; v_gene: TRBV5-1; len: 16; CDR3aa: CASNRRGTGAPGELFF
abundance: NA; j_gene: TRBJ1-4; v_gene: TRBV7-8; len: 14; CDR3aa: CASSRDRVEEKLFF
abundance: once; j_gene: TRBJ2-1; v_gene: TRBV25-1; len: 15; CDR3aa: CASSESIAGVSEQFF
abundance: once; j_gene: TRBJ1-5; v_gene: TRBV7-9; len: 14; CDR3aa: CASSPTGGNQPQHF
abundance: NA; j_gene: TRBJ2-7; v_gene: TRBV10-2; len: 15; CDR3aa: CASSYDRGRGYEQYF
abundance: NA; j_gene: TRBJ2-3; v_gene: TRBV11-2; len: 15; CDR3aa: CASSSNIQGSDTQYF
abundance: NA; j_gene: TRBJ1-2; v_gene: TRBV28; len: 13; CDR3aa: CASSYTPGDGYTF
abundance: NA; j_gene: TRBJ2-3; v_gene: TRBV7-2; len: 15; CDR3aa: CASSLATGGSDTQYF
abundance: NA; j_gene: TRBJ1-1; v_gene: TRBV28; len: 11; CDR3aa: CATQLNTEAFF
abundance: NA; j_gene: TRBJ1-2; v_gene: TRBV9; len: 14; CDR3aa: CASSVASPDYGYTF
abundance: NA; j_gene: TRBJ1-2; v_gene: TRBV28; len: 15; CDR3aa: CASSTFGDLKYGYTF
abundance: NA; j_gene: TRBJ1-4; v_gene: TRBV5-1; len: 13; CDR3aa: CASSFTPNEKLFF
abundance: NA; j_gene: TRBJ2-7; v_gene: TRBV18; len: 14; CDR3aa: CASSPETLSYEQYF
abundance: NA; j_gene: TRBJ2-7; v_gene: TRBV4-3; len: 14; CDR3aa: CASSQEPTSYEQYF
abundance: NA; j_gene: TRBJ2-5; v_gene: TRBV5-5; len: 15; CDR3aa: CASSPGPGAGETQYF
abundance: NA; j_gene: TRBJ1-3; v_gene: TRBV11-2; len: 15; CDR3aa: CASSRDRSGRNTIYF
abundance: NA; j_gene: TRBJ2-2; v_gene: TRBV11-3; len: 20; CDR3aa: CASSLVSSKREIANTGELFF
abundance: once; j_gene: TRBJ1-2; v_gene: TRBV5-1; len: 13; CDR3aa: CASSHDRDYGYTF
abundance: NA; j_gene: TRBJ2-5; v_gene: TRBV15; len: 12; CDR3aa: CATGFSRETQYF
abundance: NA; j_gene: TRBJ2-7; v_gene: TRBV5-1; len: 16; CDR3aa: CASSSRAVVPAYEQYF
abundance: NA; j_gene: TRBJ1-5; v_gene: TRBV18; len: 16; CDR3aa: CASSPGEGISNQPQHF